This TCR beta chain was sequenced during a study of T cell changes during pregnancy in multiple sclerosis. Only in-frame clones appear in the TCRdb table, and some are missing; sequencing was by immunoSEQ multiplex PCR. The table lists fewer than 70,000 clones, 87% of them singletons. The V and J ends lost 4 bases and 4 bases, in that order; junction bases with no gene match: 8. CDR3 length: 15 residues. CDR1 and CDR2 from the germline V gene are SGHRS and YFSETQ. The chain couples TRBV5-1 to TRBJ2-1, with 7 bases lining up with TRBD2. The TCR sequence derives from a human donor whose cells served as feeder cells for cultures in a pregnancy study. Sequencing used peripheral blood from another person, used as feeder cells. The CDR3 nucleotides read TGCGCCAGCAGCCCGAGAGCGGGGCCGTACAATGAGCAGTTCTTC. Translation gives CASSPRAGPYNEQFF.